The TCR delta chain under discussion was sequenced for a study of delta chain sequences of gamma delta T cells (dated by TCRdb to 2015 to 2018). About this clone itself: The antigen this receptor binds is unknown. At one end the junction does not follow the germline gene, possibly because of a read error.

Including cysteine and phenylalanine, the CDR3 has 20 amino acids. The read is trimmed to its CDR3 DNA, 60 bases read in frame from base 1. CDR1 and CDR2 are drawn from the germline V gene: GEAIGNYY, EKD. The protocol used for the library was PCR. The sequencer was an Illumina MiSeq. TCRdb called clones from the public reads with CATT, and repeated DNA sequences were later combined into one row. This sample is represented by 3,000 to 3,500 delta-chain clones; roughly three fifths of them were singletons. The ten biggest clones cover 50% to 70% of the sample. Sequencing was done on a sample of a tumor sample. The sequence joins TRDV2 to TRDJ1; a tentative D match to TRDD3 spans 5 bases. The sequence came from a human donor with breast cancer. The nucleotides read TGTGCCTCTGACACCGTGTTAAGGGATGCGGGTCTAACTTACACCGATAAACTTATCTTT. Translated, it reads CASDTVLRDAGLTYTDKLIF.